This T cell receptor (beta chain) was recorded in a study of blood T cells in healthy people across ages. It was with a sample-barcoded 5' primer and a J-beta primer mix that a second PCR of roughly 7 to 12 cycles was run. Each single sample gave us at least 3 million CDR3-containing paired-end reads. TCRdb reanalysed the 5' RACE reads using MiXCR and keeps one entry per CDR3 protein. The table has roughly 1.7 million distinct CDR3 sequences, about 35% seen once. This clonotype was counted only a few times. Its specificity is not known. Donors ranged from roughly 6 to 100 years old and were healthy Caucasians in Russia. General study results and limits: Nothing was known about donor CMV status, and this possibly confounded expanded clonotype changes. TCR beta diversity per million T cells fell roughly linearly with age.

Sequenced: blood. The receptor's source is a woman between 25 and 40 years old in good health.

The CDR3 coding sequence is TGTGCCAGACACTCTAACTACGAGCAGTACTTC. It yields the protein CARHSNYEQYF. The J gene is TRBJ2-7, the V gene TRBV21-1. TRBV21-1 is shown as a pseudogene. The CDR3 covers 11 residues.